This entry lists 27 T cell receptor beta chains sequenced from one sample in a study of blood T cell repertoires in COVID-19. Sequenced by immunoSEQ multiplex PCR; TCRdb stores in-frame clones only, minus some. The table includes hundreds of thousands of clones, more than 75% detected once. Material: peripheral blood. The receptors were sampled from a woman aged 18-29 years who had recovered from COVID-19.

In nucleotides, the CDR3 is TGTGCCAGCATGGGGAGAGTCTATCAGCCCCAGCATTTT. Amino acid sequence: CASMGRVYQPQHF. The rearrangement links TRBV6-5 to TRBJ1-5; D not resolved. From germline, CDR1 is MNHEY and CDR2 SVGAGI. V gave up 7 bases and J gave up 5 bases, with 12 bases separating them. The CDR3 consists of 13 residues.

The chain uses TRBV4-3 and TRBJ1-2; D might be TRBD1 (6 bases). V was pared by 0 bases and J by 3 bases, with 11 bases between. This CDR3 has 15 residues. Germline V lookup: CDR1 LGHNA, CDR2 YSLEER. The CDR3 nucleotides read TGCGCCAGCAGCCAAGACTTCCAGGGGTACTATGGCTACACCTTC. Amino acids: CASSQDFQGYYGYTF.

The chain links TRBV11-2 to TRBJ2-1; a possible D gene is TRBD2 (6 bases). The CDR3 covers 16 residues. Trimming removed 5 bases from V and 3 bases from J, with 17 bases in between. In germline, CDR1 is SGHAT, CDR2 FQNNGV. The CDR3 spells CASSPRGTRDYNEQFF. The DNA of the CDR3 is TGTGCCAGCAGCCCCCGAGGGACTCGTGACTACAATGAGCAGTTCTTC.

This clone was counted once. The genes are TRBV29-1 and TRBJ2-3, with 16 bases that match TRBD2. With V trimmed by 3 bases and J by 0 bases, 6 bases remained unmatched. CDR3 size: 18 residues. The germline V gene has CDR1 SQVTM and CDR2 ANQGSEA. CDR3 region: CSVEGLAGGRGSTDTQYF. The CDR3 DNA reads TGCAGCGTTGAGGGACTAGCGGGAGGGCGGGGGAGCACAGATACGCAGTATTTT.

The chain links TRBV4-3 to TRBJ2-3; weak D call: TRBD2 (5 bases). The CDR3 loop spans 15 amino acids. Germline V gene sequence: CDR1 LGHNA, CDR2 YSLEER. The ends were cut back, 0 bases at V and 2 bases at J, with 9 bases in the middle. The CDR3 nucleotides are TGCGCCAGCAGCCAAGATCTGACTATCACAGATACGCAGTATTTT. Translated, it gives CASSQDLTITDTQYF.

J is TRBJ1-6 and V is TRBV9; 7 bases agree with TRBD1. The CDR3 has 14 amino acids. Trimming removed 5 bases from V and 8 bases from J; junction bases left unmatched: 7. CDR1 and CDR2 (germline): SGDLS, YYNGEE. The CDR3 region has the DNA TGTGCCAGCAGTCAAGGGGGCTTCGATTCACCCCTCCACTTT. As protein: CASSQGGFDSPLHF. Drawing the rest from reference TRBV9 and TRBJ1-6, the complete variable domain is DSGVTQTPKHLITATGQRVTLRCSPRSGDLSVYWYQQSLDQGLQFLIQYYNGEERAKGNILERFSAQQFPDLHSELNLSSLELGDSALYFCASSQGGFDSPLHFGNGTRLTVT.

The rearrangement links TRBV9 to TRBJ2-1, with D maybe TRBD1 (6 bases). The CDR3 runs to 13 residues. Trimming cost V 3 bases and J 10 bases, with 14 bases left between them. Germline CDR1 is SGDLS and CDR2 is YYNGEE. The CDR3 is CASSGKGVDEQFF. In DNA form, the CDR3 reads TGTGCCAGCAGCGGAAAGGGGGTCGACGAGCAGTTCTTC.

The chain recombines TRBV20-1 with TRBJ2-1, with D possibly being TRBD2 (5 bases). This CDR3 spans 11 amino acids. Looked up from germline, CDR1 is DFQATT and CDR2 is SNEGSKA (reference sequence). V shed 2 bases and J shed 15 bases, with 14 bases lying between them. CDR3 in amino acids: CSARRGRPLFF. In nucleotides, the CDR3 is TGCAGTGCTAGACGAGGGCGGCCCCTGTTCTTC.

The chain is built from TRBV6-2 or TRBV6-3 and TRBJ2-3; D is perhaps TRBD1 (6 bases). V lost 5 bases to trimming and J lost 5 bases, with 20 bases between them. In germline, CDR1 is MNHEY, CDR2 SVGEGT. There are 16 residues in the CDR3. The CDR3 loop reads CASSHKGHRVGDTQYF. CDR3 nucleotide sequence: TGTGCCAGCAGTCACAAGGGACACCGGGTCGGAGATACGCAGTATTTT.

The chain carries TRBV28 and TRBJ1-5; TRBD1 aligns across 11 bases. Germline assignment: CDR1 MDHEN and CDR2 SYDVKM. V lost 1 base to trimming and J lost 6 bases; unmatched junction nucleotides: 8. CDR3 size: 17 residues. In nucleotides, the CDR3 is TGTGCCAGCAGTTTATTCACCGGGACAGGGGGAGGTCAGCCCCAGCATTTT. Residues: CASSLFTGTGGGQPQHF. The whole variable domain, remainder taken from reference TRBV28 and TRBJ1-5, is DVKVTQSSRYLVKRTGEKVFLECVQDMDHENMFWYRQDPGLGLRLIYFSYDVKMKEKGDIPEGYSVSREKKERFSLILESASTNQTSMYLCASSLFTGTGGGQPQHFGDGTRLSIL.

This chain links TRBV20-1 with TRBJ1-3, with D possibly TRBD1 on 5 matching bases. CDR3 size: 14 residues. V dropped 3 bases and J dropped 0 bases, with 9 bases sitting between them. CDR1 is DFQATT, CDR2 SNEGSKA, per germline (reference sequence). Written as DNA, the CDR3 is TGCAGTGCTAGTCCGGGGGACTCTGGAAACACCATATATTTT. The encoded protein is CSASPGDSGNTIYF.

This chain links TRBV28 with TRBJ2-1; 7 bases match TRBD1. The V gene end was trimmed by 3 bases and the J gene end by 0 bases; junction bases not matched to a gene: 2. The CDR3 is made up of 15 amino acids. Germline V gene data show CDR1 as MDHEN and CDR2 as SYDVKM. The CDR3 is CASSLRDSSYNEQFF. The CDR3 bases are TGTGCCAGCAGTTTGAGGGACAGCTCCTACAATGAGCAGTTCTTC. Using reference TRBV28 and TRBJ2-1 for the parts outside the CDR3, the full variable domain is DVKVTQSSRYLVKRTGEKVFLECVQDMDHENMFWYRQDPGLGLRLIYFSYDVKMKEKGDIPEGYSVSREKKERFSLILESASTNQTSMYLCASSLRDSSYNEQFFGPGTRLTVL.

The V gene is TRBV10-3, the J gene TRBJ2-3, with 7 bases fitting TRBD2. This CDR3 is built from 14 residues. Germline V gives CDR1 ENHRY, CDR2 SYGVKD. Trimming cost V 6 bases and J 2 bases; bases outside gene matches: 5. As DNA, the CDR3 is TGTGCCATCAGCGGGACTACCTACACAGATACGCAGTATTTT. Amino acid sequence: CAISGTTYTDTQYF.

The chain combines TRBV30 with TRBJ2-2; 11 nucleotides agree with TRBD2. Germline CDR1 GTSNPN, CDR2 SVGIG (reference sequence). This CDR3 region has 16 residues. Trimming took 0 bases from V and 4 from J; bases not matched to a gene: 4. The CDR3 nucleotides read TGTGCCTGGAGTGTAGTAGCGGGGGGGGGCACCGGGGAGCTGTTTTTT. The encoded protein is CAWSVVAGGGTGELFF.

The V call is TRBV19, the J call TRBJ1-5; the D is unclear. Per germline, CDR1 LNHDA and CDR2 SQIVND (reference sequence). Trimming removed 5 bases from V and 4 bases from J, with 15 bases in between. The CDR3 loop spans 15 amino acids. The CDR3 DNA reads TGTGCCAGTAGTTTAGGAGATATCTCGAATCAGCCCCAGCATTTT. This codes for CASSLGDISNQPQHF.

V usage is TRBV30 and J usage is TRBJ2-1; TRBD1 matches 10 bases. Looked up from germline, CDR1 is GTSNPN and CDR2 is SVGIG (reference sequence). The CDR3 is 12 amino acids. V trimming: 8 bases; J trimming: 6 bases; junction bases outside the gene matches: 4. The chain's CDR3 is CAGDRGGNEQFF. In DNA form, the CDR3 reads TGTGCCGGGGACAGGGGCGGCAATGAGCAGTTCTTC.

V is TRBV6-2 or TRBV6-3 and J is TRBJ2-5, with TRBD1 matching over 7 bases. The germline V gene has CDR1 MNHEY and CDR2 SVGEGT. The CDR3 length is 16 residues. The trim removed 4 bases at V and 0 bases at J, leaving 8 bases unmatched. CDR3 residues: CASSFLQDRDQETQYF. For the CDR3, the DNA is TGTGCCAGCAGTTTTCTCCAAGACAGGGACCAAGAGACCCAGTACTTC.

The rearrangement joins TRBV9 to TRBJ2-3, with D possibly TRBD1 on 6 matching bases. The V end was cut by 4 bases, the J end by 6 bases, with 12 bases between. Germline V gene sequence: CDR1 SGDLS, CDR2 YYNGEE. The CDR3 extends over 13 amino acids. CDR3 protein: CASSQQGTDTQYF. The DNA of the CDR3 is TGTGCCAGCAGCCAACAGGGTACGGATACGCAGTATTTT.

This clone was counted once. The chain is built from TRBV12-3 or TRBV12-4 and TRBJ1-6; no clear D gene. The CDR3 consists of 13 residues. Trimming took 3 bases from V and 7 from J, leaving 7 bases between them. The CDR3 sequence: CASSLNSNSPLHF. For the CDR3, the DNA is TGTGCCAGCAGTTTGAACTCGAATTCACCCCTCCACTTT.

The rearrangement uses TRBV6-6 and TRBJ2-1, with 8 bases identical to TRBD2. The V gene end was trimmed by 5 bases and the J gene end by 4 bases; junction bases not matched to a gene: 10. This CDR3 has 16 amino acids. Per germline, CDR1 MNHNY and CDR2 SVGAGI (reference sequence). For the CDR3, the DNA is TGTGCCAGCAGTAATGGACTAGCCTCCCTTTACAATGAGCAGTTCTTC. Translating gives CASSNGLASLYNEQFF.

V and J are TRBV27 and TRBJ1-5, with TRBD1 as a possible D gene (5 bases). Deletions cut 3 bases from V and 3 bases from J, with 9 bases between. There are 14 residues in the CDR3. Looked up from germline, CDR1 is MNHEY and CDR2 is SMNVEV (reference sequence). CDR3 region: CASSLGGTNQPQHF. The CDR3 DNA reads TGTGCCAGCAGTTTGGGAGGGACCAATCAGCCCCAGCATTTT.

V is TRBV5-6 and J is TRBJ1-5, with unresolved D. Deletions cut 1 base from V and 8 bases from J, with 10 bases between. Germline V CDR1 and CDR2: SGHDT, YYEEEE. The CDR3 is 13 residues long. The DNA for the CDR3 is TGTGCCAGCAGCTTGTCCCCCGGTGAGCCCCAGCATTTT. Translation: CASSLSPGEPQHF.

This chain links TRBV28 with TRBJ2-3, with D perhaps matching TRBD2 (6 bases). Germline loops: CDR1 MDHEN, CDR2 SYDVKM. V gave up 0 bases and J gave up 3 bases, with 13 bases separating them. This CDR3 has 16 residues. The CDR3 spells CASSLWLAGQTDTQYF. CDR3 DNA sequence: TGTGCCAGCAGTTTATGGCTCGCGGGGCAAACAGATACGCAGTATTTT.

The rearrangement uses TRBV25-1 and TRBJ2-5; D is possibly TRBD2 (5 bases). CDR3 length: 16 amino acids. From germline, CDR1 is MGHDK and CDR2 SYGVNS. V was clipped by 5 bases and J by 4 bases, with 20 bases between them. CDR3 residues: CASSPLPREARETQYF. Here the CDR3 DNA reads TGTGCCAGCAGTCCTCTTCCGAGGGAAGCCCGAGAGACCCAGTACTTC. The complete variable domain, with remaining parts taken from reference TRBV25-1 and TRBJ2-5, reads EADIYQTPRYLVIGTGKKITLECSQTMGHDKMYWYQQDPGMELHLIHYSYGVNSTEKGDLSSESTVSRIRTEHFPLTLESARPSHTSQYLCASSPLPREARETQYFGPGTRLLVL.

The rearrangement uses TRBV10-1 and TRBJ2-1; the D gene is possibly TRBD2 (6 bases). Germline-derived CDR1 and CDR2 are WNHNN and SYGVQD (reference sequence). V lost 3 bases, J lost 10 bases, and 19 bases lay in between. This CDR3 has 15 residues. The CDR3, as DNA: TGCGCCAGCAGTGATTATTACGGCGGGGTGGAGGAGCAGTTCTTC. Translating it yields CASSDYYGGVEEQFF.

This chain connects TRBV4-1 to TRBJ2-3; 10 bases map to TRBD2. V gave up 0 bases and J gave up 6 bases; unmatched junction bases: 6. This CDR3 is built from 16 residues. CDR1 MGHRA and CDR2 YSYEKL come from the germline V gene. CDR3 amino acids: CASSQEGSGRTDTQYF. CDR3 in DNA: TGCGCCAGCAGCCAAGAAGGTAGCGGGAGGACGGATACGCAGTATTTT.

The chain carries TRBV19 and TRBJ2-1; D remains ambiguous. CDR1 and CDR2 (germline): LNHDA, SQIVND (reference sequence). The CDR3 has 15 residues. V shed 3 bases and J shed 7 bases, with 16 bases lying between them. CDR3 nucleotides: TGTGCCAGTAGTATTGTAAGAGGTACTGGGAATGAGCAGTTCTTC. Encoded protein: CASSIVRGTGNEQFF.